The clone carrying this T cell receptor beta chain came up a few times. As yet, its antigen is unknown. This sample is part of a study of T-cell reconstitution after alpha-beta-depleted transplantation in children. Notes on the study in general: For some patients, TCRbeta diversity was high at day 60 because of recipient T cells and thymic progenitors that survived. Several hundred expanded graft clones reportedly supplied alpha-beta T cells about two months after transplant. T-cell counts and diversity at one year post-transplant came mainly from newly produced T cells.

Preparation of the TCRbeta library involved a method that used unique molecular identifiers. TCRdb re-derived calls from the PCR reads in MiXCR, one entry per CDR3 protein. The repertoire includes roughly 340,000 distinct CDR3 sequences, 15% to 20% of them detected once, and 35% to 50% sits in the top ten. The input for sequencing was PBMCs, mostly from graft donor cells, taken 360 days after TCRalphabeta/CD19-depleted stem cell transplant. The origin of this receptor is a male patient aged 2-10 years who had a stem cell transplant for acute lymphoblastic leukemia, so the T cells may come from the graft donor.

This CDR3 is CAIRGQESYEQYF. DNA of the CDR3: TGTGCCATCAGGGGACAGGAATCCTACGAGCAGTACTTC. The chain joins TRBV10-3 to TRBJ2-7; the match to TRBD1 covers 8 bases. Trimming at V came to 6 bases and at J to 1 base, leaving 2 bases not matched to a gene. This CDR3 spans 13 amino acids. Germline CDR1 and CDR2: ENHRY and SYGVKD.